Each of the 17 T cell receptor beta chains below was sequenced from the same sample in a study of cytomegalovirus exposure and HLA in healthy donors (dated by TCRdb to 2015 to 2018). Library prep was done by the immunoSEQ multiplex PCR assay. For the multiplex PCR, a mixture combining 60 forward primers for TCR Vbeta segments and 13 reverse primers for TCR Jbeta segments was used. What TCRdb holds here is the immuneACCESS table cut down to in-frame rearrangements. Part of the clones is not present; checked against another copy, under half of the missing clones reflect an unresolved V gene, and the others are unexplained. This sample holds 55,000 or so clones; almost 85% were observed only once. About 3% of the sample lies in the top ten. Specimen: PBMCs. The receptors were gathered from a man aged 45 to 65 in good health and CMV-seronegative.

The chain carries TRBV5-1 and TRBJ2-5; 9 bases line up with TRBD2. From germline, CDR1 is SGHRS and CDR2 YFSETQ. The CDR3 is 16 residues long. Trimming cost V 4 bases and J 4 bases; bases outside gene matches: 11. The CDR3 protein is CASSSFGGGAGETQYF. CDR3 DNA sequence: TGCGCCAGCAGCAGTTTTGGCGGGGGGGCTGGAGAGACCCAGTACTTC.

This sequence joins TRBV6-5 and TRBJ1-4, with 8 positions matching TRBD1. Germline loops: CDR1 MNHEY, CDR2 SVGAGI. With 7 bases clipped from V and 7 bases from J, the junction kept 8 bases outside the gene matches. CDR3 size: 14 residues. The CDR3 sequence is CASTKAGGFEKLFF. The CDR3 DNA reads TGTGCCAGCACAAAGGCAGGGGGCTTTGAAAAACTGTTTTTT.

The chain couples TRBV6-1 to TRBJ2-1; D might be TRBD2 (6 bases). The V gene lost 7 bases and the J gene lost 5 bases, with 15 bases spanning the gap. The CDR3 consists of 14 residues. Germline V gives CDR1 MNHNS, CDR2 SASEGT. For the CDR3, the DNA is TGTGCCAGCACACCCTCCGGAGGGCACAATGAGCAGTTCTTC. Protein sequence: CASTPSGGHNEQFF.

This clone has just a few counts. The CDR3 coding sequence is TGTGCCAGCAGTTTACTTGGACAGGGCGATGAAAAACTGTTTTTT. Amino acids: CASSLLGQGDEKLFF. The chain couples TRBV27 to TRBJ1-4; 8 positions agree with TRBD1. Germline loops: CDR1 MNHEY, CDR2 SMNVEV (reference sequence). The junction had 5 bases not matched to a gene; V was cut back by 2 bases and J by 6 bases. The CDR3 is made up of 15 amino acids.

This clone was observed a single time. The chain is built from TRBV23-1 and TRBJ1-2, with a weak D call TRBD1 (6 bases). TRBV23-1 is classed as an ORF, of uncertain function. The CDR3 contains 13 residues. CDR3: CPKQGSTNYGYTF. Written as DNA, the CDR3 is TGCCCGAAACAGGGATCAACCAACTATGGCTACACCTTC.

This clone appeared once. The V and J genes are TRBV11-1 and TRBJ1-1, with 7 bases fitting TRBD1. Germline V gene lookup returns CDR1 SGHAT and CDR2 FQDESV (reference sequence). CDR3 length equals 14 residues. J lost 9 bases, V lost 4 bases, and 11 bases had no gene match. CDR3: CASSSAYRGHQAFF. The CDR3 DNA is TGTGCCAGCAGCTCAGCCTACAGGGGCCATCAAGCTTTCTTT.

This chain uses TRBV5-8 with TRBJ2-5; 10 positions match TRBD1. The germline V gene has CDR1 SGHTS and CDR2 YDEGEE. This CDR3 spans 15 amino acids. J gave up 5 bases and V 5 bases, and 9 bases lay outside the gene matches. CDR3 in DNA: TGTGCCAGCAGTTCGACAGGGGGCAGTGCGGAGACCCAGTACTTC. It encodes CASSSTGGSAETQYF. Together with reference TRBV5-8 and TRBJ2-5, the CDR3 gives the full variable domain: EAGVTQSPTHLIKTRGQQATLRCSPISGHTSVYWYQQALGLGLQFLLWYDEGEERNRGNFPPRFSGRQFPNYSSELNVNALELEDSALYLCASSSTGGSAETQYFGPGTRLLVL.

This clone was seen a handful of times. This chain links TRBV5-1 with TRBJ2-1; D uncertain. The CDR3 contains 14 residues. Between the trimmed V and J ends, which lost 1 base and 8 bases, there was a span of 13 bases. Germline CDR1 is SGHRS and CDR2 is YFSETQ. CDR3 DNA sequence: TGCGCCAGCAGCTTGCGAGGCCCACGGGATGAGCAGTTCTTC. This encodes CASSLRGPRDEQFF.

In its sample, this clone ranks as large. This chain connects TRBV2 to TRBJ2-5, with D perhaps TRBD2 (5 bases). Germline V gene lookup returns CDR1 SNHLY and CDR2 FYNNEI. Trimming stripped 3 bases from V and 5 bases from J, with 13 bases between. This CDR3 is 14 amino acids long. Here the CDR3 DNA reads TGTGCCAGCAGTGACCCGGATTCGGGGGAGACCCAGTACTTC. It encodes CASSDPDSGETQYF. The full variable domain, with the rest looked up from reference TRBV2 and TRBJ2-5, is EPEVTQTPSHQVTQMGQEVILRCVPISNHLYFYWYRQILGQKVEFLVSFYNNEISEKSEIFDDQFSVERPDGSNFTLKIRSTKLEDSAMYFCASSDPDSGETQYFGPGTRLLVL.

CDR3 in amino acids: CASSALRWDSRSYGYTF. The CDR3 coding sequence is TGTGCCAGCAGCGCTCTCCGTTGGGACAGTAGGTCCTATGGCTACACCTTC. The chain couples TRBV7-8 to TRBJ1-2, with 7 bases identical to TRBD1. The CDR3 is made up of 17 amino acids. In germline, CDR1 is SGHVS, CDR2 FQNEAQ. The ends lost 5 bases at V and 4 bases at J; junction bases unmatched: 16. The whole variable domain, filled in from reference TRBV7-8 and TRBJ1-2, reads GAGVSQSPRYKVAKRGQDVALRCDPISGHVSLFWYQQALGQGPEFLTYFQNEAQLDKSGLPSDRFFAERPEGSVSTLKIQRTQQEDSAVYLCASSALRWDSRSYGYTFGSGTRLTVV.

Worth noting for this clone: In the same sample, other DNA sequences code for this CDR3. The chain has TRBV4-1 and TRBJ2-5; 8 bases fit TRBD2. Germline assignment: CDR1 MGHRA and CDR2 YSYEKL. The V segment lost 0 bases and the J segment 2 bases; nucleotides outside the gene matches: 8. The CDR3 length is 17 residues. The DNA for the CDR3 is TGCGCCAGCAGCCAAGATTCGCGGGGGGCGCAACAAGAGACCCAGTACTTC. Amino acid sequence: CASSQDSRGAQQETQYF.

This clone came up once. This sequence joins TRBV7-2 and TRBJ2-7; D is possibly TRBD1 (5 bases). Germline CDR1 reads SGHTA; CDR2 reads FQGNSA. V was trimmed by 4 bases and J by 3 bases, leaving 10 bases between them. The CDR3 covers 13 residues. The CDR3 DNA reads TGTGCCAGCAGCTCCTGGGGCCTCTACGAGCAGTACTTC. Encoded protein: CASSSWGLYEQYF.

The CDR3 loop reads CASSKTGTGELFF. CDR3 sequence (DNA): TGTGCCAGCAGTAAGACAGGGACCGGGGAGCTGTTTTTT. This chain links TRBV6-5 with TRBJ2-2, with 7 bases lining up with TRBD1. V shed 5 bases and J 5 bases; nucleotides not matched to a gene: 2. The germline V gene encodes CDR1 MNHEY and CDR2 SVGAGI. CDR3 length: 13 amino acids.

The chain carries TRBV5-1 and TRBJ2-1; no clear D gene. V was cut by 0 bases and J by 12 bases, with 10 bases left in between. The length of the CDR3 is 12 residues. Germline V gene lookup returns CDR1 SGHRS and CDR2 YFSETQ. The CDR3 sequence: CASSLAGERQFF. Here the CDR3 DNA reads TGCGCCAGCAGCTTGGCCGGCGAGCGGCAGTTCTTC.

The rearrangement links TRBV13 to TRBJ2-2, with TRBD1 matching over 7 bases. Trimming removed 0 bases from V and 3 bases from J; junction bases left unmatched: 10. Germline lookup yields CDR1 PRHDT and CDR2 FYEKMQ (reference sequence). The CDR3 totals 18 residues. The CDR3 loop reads CASSLGGLTGAHTGELFF. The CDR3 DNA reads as TGTGCCAGCAGCTTAGGAGGCTTAACAGGGGCGCACACCGGGGAGCTGTTTTTT. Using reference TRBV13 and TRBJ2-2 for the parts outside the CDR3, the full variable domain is AAGVIQSPRHLIKEKRETATLKCYPIPRHDTVYWYQQGPGQDPQFLISFYEKMQSDKGSIPDRFSAQQFSDYHSELNMSSLELGDSALYFCASSLGGLTGAHTGELFFGEGSRLTVL.

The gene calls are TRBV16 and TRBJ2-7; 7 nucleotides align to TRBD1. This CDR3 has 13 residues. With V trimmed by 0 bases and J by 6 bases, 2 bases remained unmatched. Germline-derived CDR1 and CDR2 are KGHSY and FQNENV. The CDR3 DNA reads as TGTGCCAGCAGCCAATCAGGGGGCGGCGAGCAGTACTTC. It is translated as CASSQSGGGEQYF.

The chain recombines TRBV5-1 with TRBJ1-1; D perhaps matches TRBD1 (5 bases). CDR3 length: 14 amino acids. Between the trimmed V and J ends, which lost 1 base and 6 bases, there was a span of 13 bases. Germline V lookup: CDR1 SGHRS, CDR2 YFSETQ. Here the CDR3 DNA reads TGCGCCAGCAGCTTGAGGCAGGGAAATGCTGAAGCTTTCTTT. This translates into CASSLRQGNAEAFF.